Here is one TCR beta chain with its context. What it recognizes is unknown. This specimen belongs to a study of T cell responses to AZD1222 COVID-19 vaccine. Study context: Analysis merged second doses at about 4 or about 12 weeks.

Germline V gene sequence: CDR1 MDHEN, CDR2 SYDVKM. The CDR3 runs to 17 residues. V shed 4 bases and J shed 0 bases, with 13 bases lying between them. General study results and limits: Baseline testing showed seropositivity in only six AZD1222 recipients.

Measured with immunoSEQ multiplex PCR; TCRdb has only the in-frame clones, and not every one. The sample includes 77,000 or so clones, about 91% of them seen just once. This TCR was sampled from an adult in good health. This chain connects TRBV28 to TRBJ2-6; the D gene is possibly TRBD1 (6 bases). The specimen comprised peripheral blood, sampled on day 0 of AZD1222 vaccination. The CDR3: CASSSTGVSSGANVLTF. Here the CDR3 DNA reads TGTGCCAGCAGTTCGACAGGAGTGAGCTCTGGGGCCAACGTCCTGACTTTC.